This entry lists 10 T cell receptor beta chains sequenced from one sample in a study of shared clonotypes between healthy human individuals. The data were produced by immunoSEQ multiplex PCR, yet TCRdb's version contains in-frame clones alone and is incomplete. The data show roughly 2,300,000 clones, with approximately 90% seen just once and about 0.36% held by the top ten. The sequenced material came from naive CD4+ T cells from PBMCs. Subset here: CD45RA+ positively selected. All receptors derive from a man younger than 35 in good health. Some clones in this sample may be carry-over from other donors' samples.

In its sample, this clone was seen a few times. The chain joins TRBV2 to TRBJ2-1; no reliable D call. The germline V gene encodes CDR1 SNHLY and CDR2 FYNNEI. The V end lost 5 bases, the J end lost 6 bases, and 5 bases lay between the germline ends. This CDR3 contains 11 residues. This chain's CDR3 is CASSYSNEQFF. The DNA for the CDR3 is TGTGCCAGCAGTTACAGCAATGAGCAGTTCTTC.

The gene calls are TRBV7-9 and TRBJ2-7; D unclear. The germline V and J ends were trimmed by 5 bases and 5 bases, with 10 bases remaining between them. The CDR3 is made up of 12 amino acids. Per the germline V gene, CDR1 is SEHNR and CDR2 is FQNEAQ (reference sequence). The CDR3 loop is CASSVGLDEQYF. The CDR3 DNA is TGTGCCAGCAGCGTCGGCCTGGACGAGCAGTACTTC.

As regards this clone: This sample also contains other DNA sequences that code for the same CDR3. This CDR3 is CASSSGTSGQETQYF. CDR3 bases: TGCGCCAGCAGCTCCGGGACTAGCGGTCAAGAGACCCAGTACTTC. This rearrangement joins TRBV5-1 to TRBJ2-5, with 11 positions matching TRBD2. The length of the CDR3 is 15 residues. Germline assignment: CDR1 SGHRS and CDR2 YFSETQ. Trimming removed 3 bases from V and 2 bases from J; junction bases left unmatched: 3.

Only one count was recorded for this clone. This chain joins TRBV27 and TRBJ2-6, with 8 bases identical to TRBD1. With 4 bases clipped from V and 2 bases from J, the junction kept 4 bases outside the gene matches. Looked up from germline, CDR1 is MNHEY and CDR2 is SMNVEV (reference sequence). This CDR3 has 16 amino acids. DNA of the CDR3: TGTGCCAGCAGTTGGGACAGGCTGGCTGGGGCCAACGTCCTGACTTTC. Translation gives CASSWDRLAGANVLTF.

This clone was recorded once. V usage is TRBV7-2 and J usage is TRBJ2-1, with 7 positions matching TRBD1. The germline gives CDR1 SGHTA, CDR2 FQGNSA. V lost 5 bases and J lost 8; bases outside the gene matches: 12. The length of the CDR3 is 15 residues. The CDR3 DNA reads TGTGCCAGCAGCGGCCAGGGACAGTCCAACGATGAGCAGTTCTTC. It specifies CASSGQGQSNDEQFF.

The chain employs TRBV18 and TRBJ2-1; 10 bases line up with TRBD2. V gave up 3 bases and J gave up 4 bases; unmatched junction bases: 6. The CDR3 totals 16 residues. Germline CDR1 is KGHSH and CDR2 is LQKENI. The CDR3 is CASSPLAGAGYNEQFF. DNA of the CDR3: TGTGCCAGCTCACCTCTAGCGGGAGCAGGATACAATGAGCAGTTCTTC.

Comments on this clone: Additional DNA sequences in this sample encode the identical CDR3. The genes are TRBV6-1 and TRBJ2-2; no definite D call. CDR3 length: 13 residues. From germline, CDR1 is MNHNS and CDR2 SASEGT. V lost 4 bases and J 2 bases, leaving 5 bases between the germline ends. The CDR3 loop reads CASSVRNTGELFF. The CDR3 DNA is TGTGCCAGCAGTGTCCGAAACACCGGGGAGCTGTTTTTT.

The V call is TRBV15, the J call TRBJ2-7; tentatively, D is TRBD2 (7 bases). CDR3 size: 14 residues. Germline loops: CDR1 LNHNV, CDR2 YYDKDF (reference sequence). V lost 5 bases and J lost 1, with 12 bases in between. CDR3 nucleotide sequence: TGTGCCACCAGCGTAGGGGGGGATTCCTACGAGCAGTACTTC. This gives the protein CATSVGGDSYEQYF.

As for this clone: Different DNA sequences within this sample yield the same CDR3. The rearrangement uses TRBV18 and TRBJ1-1; the D gene is possibly TRBD1 (5 bases). The length of the CDR3 is 14 residues. Germline lookup yields CDR1 KGHSH and CDR2 LQKENI. Trimming took 5 bases from V and 0 from J, leaving 10 bases between them. DNA for the CDR3: TGTGCCAGCTCAGCCGGGGGACTGAACACTGAAGCTTTCTTT. Translating it yields CASSAGGLNTEAFF. The variable domain in full, completed from reference TRBV18 and TRBJ1-1, reads NAGVMQNPRHLVRRRGQEARLRCSPMKGHSHVYWYRQLPEEGLKFMVYLQKENIIDESGMPKERFSAEFPKEGPSILRIQQVVRGDSAAYFCASSAGGLNTEAFFGQGTRLTVV.

The chain joins TRBV11-2 to TRBJ2-7; D may be TRBD1 (7 bases). This CDR3 has 15 residues. From germline, CDR1 is SGHAT and CDR2 FQNNGV. Deletions cut 3 bases from V and 3 bases from J, with 15 bases between. The CDR3 spells CASSFRRGRNYEQYF. The DNA for the CDR3 is TGTGCCAGCAGCTTCCGGAGGGGGCGTAACTACGAGCAGTACTTC.